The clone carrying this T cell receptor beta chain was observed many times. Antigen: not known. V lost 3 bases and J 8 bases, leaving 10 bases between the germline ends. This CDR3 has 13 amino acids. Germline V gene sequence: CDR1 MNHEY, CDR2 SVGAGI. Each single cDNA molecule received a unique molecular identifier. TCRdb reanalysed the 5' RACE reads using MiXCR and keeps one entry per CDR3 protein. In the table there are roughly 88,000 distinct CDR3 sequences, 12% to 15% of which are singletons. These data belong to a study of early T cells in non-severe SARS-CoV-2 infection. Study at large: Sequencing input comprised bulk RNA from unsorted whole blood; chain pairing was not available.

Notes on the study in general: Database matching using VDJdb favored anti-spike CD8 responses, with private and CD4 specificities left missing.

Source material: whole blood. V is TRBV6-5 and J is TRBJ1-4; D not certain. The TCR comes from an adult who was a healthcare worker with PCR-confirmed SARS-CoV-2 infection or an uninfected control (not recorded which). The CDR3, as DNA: TGTGCCAGCAGTTATGGGCAGTGGGAAAAACTGTTTTTT. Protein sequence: CASSYGQWEKLFF.